This record concerns one T cell receptor beta chain sequence. The data were taken from a study of blood T cell repertoires in COVID-19. Study summary: PBMCs, B-cell-depleted T cells, or T cells were the source of the cDNA or gDNA that made up the material.

Authors' data handling: Reference gene primers were amplified, and this amplification served to estimate nucleated cell counts. Only in-frame clones appear in the TCRdb table, and some are missing; sequencing was by immunoSEQ multiplex PCR. V, J and clone size derive from that table, while D and trimming were established from the DNA sequence. The table lists approximately 120,000 clones, around 63% of them singletons. Germline values: CDR1 LNHDA, CDR2 SQIVND (reference sequence). The CDR3 is made up of 16 amino acids. The V and J ends lost 5 bases and 0 bases, in that order; junction bases with no gene match: 5.

The TCR comes from a woman in her sixties or seventies with acute or convalescent COVID-19. The sample was peripheral blood. This chain connects TRBV19 to TRBJ2-3, with 10 bases fitting TRBD1. Written as DNA, the CDR3 is TGTGCCAGTAGTGCCGACAGGGGGCCAAGCACAGATACGCAGTATTTT. Its translation: CASSADRGPSTDTQYF. Supplemented by reference TRBV19 and TRBJ2-3, the full variable domain reads DGGITQSPKYLFRKEGQNVTLSCEQNLNHDAMYWYRQDPGQGLRLIYYSQIVNDFQKGDIAEGYSVSREKKESFPLTVTSAQKNPTAFYLCASSADRGPSTDTQYFGPGTRLTVL.